The 14 T cell receptor beta chains listed next were all sequenced from one sample in a study of shared clonotypes between healthy human individuals (dated by TCRdb to between 2020 and 2021). Receptors were amplified or captured by the immunoSEQ multiplex PCR assay. TCRdb provides this immuneACCESS table in a form limited to in-frame rearrangements. Some clones are lacking; in checked studies, under half of them reflect an unresolved V gene, and why the rest are absent is not known. The sample contains a few hundred thousand clones, more than 70% of them found a single time. 9.5% to 15% of the sample comes from the top ten. The source material was PBMCs. The receptors here all came from a woman between 40 and 50 years old in good health. Some clones in this sample may be carry-over from other donors' samples.

This clone was picked up a small number of times. The rearrangement links TRBV19 to TRBJ2-7, with 10 nucleotides matching TRBD2. From germline, CDR1 is LNHDA and CDR2 SQIVND (reference sequence). Unmatched junction bases numbered 6, after V lost 3 bases and J lost 4 bases. This CDR3 comprises 15 residues. The CDR3 reads CASSIASGGLYEQYF. CDR3 DNA sequence: TGTGCCAGTAGTATCGCTAGCGGGGGACTATACGAGCAGTACTTC.

The CDR3: CASSWGFYGYTF. The CDR3 nucleotides are TGTGCCAGCAGCTGGGGTTTCTATGGCTACACCTTC. The chain joins TRBV7-2 to TRBJ1-2, with unresolved D. The length of the CDR3 is 12 residues. Trimming pared 4 bases from V and 4 bases from J, leaving 7 bases between. Germline V gene lookup returns CDR1 SGHTA and CDR2 FQGNSA.

Comment on this clone: A much larger clone sits a single nucleotide away, making a read error possible. The chain joins TRBV25-1 to TRBJ1-1, with TRBD1 identical over 9 bases. Germline-derived CDR1 and CDR2 are MGHDK and SYGVNS. The length of the CDR3 is 13 residues. Trimming removed 10 bases from V and 4 bases from J; junction bases left unmatched: 7. The CDR3 coding sequence is TGTGCCAAACAGGGGGCGGGAAGCACTGAAGCTTTCTTT. Amino acid sequence: CAKQGAGSTEAFF.

In the case of this clone: The same CDR3 arises from other DNA sequences in this sample as well. The chain uses TRBV18 and TRBJ2-3, with a weak D call TRBD2 (5 bases). V was pared by 3 bases and J by 4 bases, with 17 bases between. This CDR3 spans 16 amino acids. Germline-derived CDR1 and CDR2 are KGHSH and LQKENI. The chain's CDR3 is CASSPLTPEVSDTQYF. The CDR3 nucleotides read TGTGCCAGCTCACCGCTCACACCGGAGGTCTCAGATACGCAGTATTTT. Complete variable domain (other parts from reference TRBV18 and TRBJ2-3): NAGVMQNPRHLVRRRGQEARLRCSPMKGHSHVYWYRQLPEEGLKFMVYLQKENIIDESGMPKERFSAEFPKEGPSILRIQQVVRGDSAAYFCASSPLTPEVSDTQYFGPGTRLTVL.

The chain employs TRBV29-1 and TRBJ2-1; the D call may be TRBD1 or TRBD2 (6 bases each). V was pared by 7 bases and J by 10 bases, with 14 bases between. The CDR3 is 11 residues long. The germline V gene encodes CDR1 SQVTM and CDR2 ANQGSEA. The DNA for the CDR3 is TGCAGCGCCTATAGGGGGAGGGAGCAGTTCTTC. It specifies CSAYRGREQFF.

The V call is TRBV2, the J call TRBJ1-2, with 8 bases lining up with TRBD1. Trimming took 2 bases from V and 5 from J; bases not matched to a gene: 7. This CDR3 has 15 amino acids. Germline CDR1 SNHLY, CDR2 FYNNEI. Here the CDR3 DNA reads TGTGCCAGCAGTGAAAGACAGGGGACCGTTTATGGCTACACCTTC. Protein product: CASSERQGTVYGYTF.

This chain uses TRBV27 with TRBJ2-6; TRBD1 might be the D (5 bases). Germline CDR1 MNHEY, CDR2 SMNVEV (reference sequence). The CDR3 sequence is 15 residues long. The V end lost 4 bases, the J end lost 2 bases, and 9 bases lay between the germline ends. The CDR3: CASSSQVTGANVLTF. The CDR3 nucleotides read TGTGCCAGCAGTTCACAGGTTACTGGGGCCAACGTCCTGACTTTC.

The rearrangement joins TRBV28 to TRBJ2-4; D could derive from TRBD1 or TRBD2 (6 bases each). CDR1 is MDHEN, CDR2 SYDVKM, per germline. This CDR3 region has 16 residues. V was pared by 9 bases and J by 1 base, with 19 bases between. Here the CDR3 DNA reads TGTGCCAGTGGGGGGCTACTACGATCGGCCAAAAACATTCAGTACTTC. Amino acids: CASGGLLRSAKNIQYF.

For this clone: This likely traces to a read error, being one base from a far larger clone. This same CDR3 is encoded by further DNA sequences in the sample. The chain combines TRBV5-1 with TRBJ2-2, with D possibly TRBD1 on 6 matching bases. The CDR3 runs to 15 residues. Germline CDR1 reads SGHRS; CDR2 reads YFSETQ. The CDR3 loop is CASSLMSRDTGELFF. The CDR3, as DNA: TGCGCCAGCAGCTTGATGTCCAGGGACACCGGGGAGCTGTTCTTT.

This clone has just a few counts. V is TRBV19 and J is TRBJ1-1; D gene uncertain. This CDR3 has 14 amino acids. The V gene's germline CDR1 is LNHDA and CDR2 SQIVND (reference sequence). V was cut by 1 base and J by 4 bases, with 10 bases left in between. The chain's CDR3 is CASSIAIQSTEAFF. The CDR3 nucleotides read TGTGCCAGTAGTATAGCTATCCAGAGCACTGAAGCTTTCTTT.

The rearrangement joins TRBV5-1 to TRBJ2-7; 8 nucleotides line up with TRBD2. CDR3 length equals 15 residues. Germline V CDR1 and CDR2: SGHRS, YFSETQ. Trimming cost V 0 bases and J 7 bases; bases outside gene matches: 9. CDR3 DNA: TGCGCCAGCAGCTTGGAGGCGGGAGGAGCTCTAGAGCAGTACTTC. It yields the protein CASSLEAGGALEQYF.

V gene TRBV27 combines with J gene TRBJ2-7; D may match TRBD1 or TRBD2 (5 bases each). The germline CDR1 and CDR2 sequences are MNHEY and SMNVEV (reference sequence). V lost 3 bases, J lost 2 bases, and 11 bases lay in between. The CDR3 has 14 residues. Written as DNA, the CDR3 is TGTGCCAGCAGTTTTGGGGCCGGGACCTACGAGCAGTACTTC. It encodes CASSFGAGTYEQYF.

The chain employs TRBV27 and TRBJ2-2; D gene uncertain. The CDR3 sequence is 14 residues long. Germline V gene sequence: CDR1 MNHEY, CDR2 SMNVEV (reference sequence). The V and J ends lost 2 bases and 0 bases respectively, with 4 bases between them. DNA of the CDR3: TGTGCCAGCAGTTTAATGGCGAACACCGGGGAGCTGTTTTTT. The encoded protein is CASSLMANTGELFF.

The chain recombines TRBV4-1 with TRBJ2-5, with no clear D. CDR3 length: 16 residues. Between the trimmed V and J ends, which lost 1 base and 1 base, there was a span of 13 bases. CDR1 MGHRA and CDR2 YSYEKL come from the germline V gene. CDR3 DNA: TGCGCCAGCAGCCAAGCGGTAACAGTTACCCAAGAGACCCAGTACTTC. Its translation: CASSQAVTVTQETQYF.